Below are 20 T cell receptor delta chains sequenced from a single sample in a study of delta chain sequences of gamma delta T cells. TCRdb re-called the PCR reads through CATT. The repertoire holds 3,000 to 3,500 delta-chain clones, with roughly two thirds as singletons. The sequenced material came from a tumor sample. The source of these receptors is a human donor with breast cancer.

Notes on this clone: TCRdb's protein, taken from a much larger clone, differs from this DNA's translation at residue 11, likely owing to a read error; the protein displayed comes from the DNA. The rearrangement links TRDV1 to TRDJ1; 10 bases match TRDD3. With V trimmed by 5 bases and J by 5 bases, 17 bases remained unmatched. CDR3 length: 18 residues. Germline assignment: CDR1 TSWWSYY and CDR2 QGS. This chain's CDR3 is CALGTLPNWGMRGDKLIF. The CDR3 DNA reads as TGTGCTCTTGGGACCCTTCCCAACTGGGGGATGCGGGGTGATAAACTCATCTTT.

The chain links TRDV2 to TRDJ1; D ambiguous. Germline loops: CDR1 GEAIGNYY, CDR2 EKD. CDR3 size: 15 residues. The CDR3: CSCLFWRMGTDKLIF. The CDR3 DNA sequence: TGTTCTTGTCTCTTCTGGAGGATGGGAACCGATAAACTCATCTTT.

This clone is termed large (0.1 to 1%). The gene calls are TRDV2 and TRDJ1; 9 bases map to TRDD3. From germline, CDR1 is GEAIGNYY and CDR2 EKD. The CDR3 has 14 amino acids. V was clipped by 1 base and J by 3 bases; unmatched bases: 2. CDR3: CACDTGDTSDKLIF. The CDR3 region has the DNA TGTGCCTGTGACACGGGGGATACTTCCGATAAACTCATCTTT.

Details on this clone: A read error may explain this, as a much larger clone is one base away. The same CDR3 also results from other DNA sequences found in this sample. The chain joins TRDV2 to TRDJ1; 13 positions agree with TRDD3. The CDR3 length is 18 residues. CDR1 and CDR2 (germline): GEAIGNYY, EKD. Trimming at V came to 4 bases and at J to 3 bases, leaving 13 bases not matched to a gene. DNA for the CDR3: TGTGCCTGTGATACCCTAACTACTGGGGGATACGTGGCCGATAAACTCATCTTT. This translates into CACDTLTTGGYVADKLIF.

The J gene is TRDJ1, the V gene TRDV2, with TRDD3 matching 7 bases. The CDR3 runs to 18 residues. The germline gives CDR1 GEAIGNYY, CDR2 EKD. The ends lost 8 bases at V and 11 bases at J; junction bases unmatched: 31. In nucleotides, the CDR3 is TGTGCCTTTGTGGGGGAGATGGATAGATCGGAGGACACCGGTAAGCTCATCTTT. This gives the protein CAFVGEMDRSEDTGKLIF.

The CDR3 region is CACDTVSREEDRPYIARLIF. The CDR3 DNA reads TGTGCCTGTGACACCGTGTCAAGGGAGGAGGACCGTCCTTACATCGCTAGACTCATCTTT. This rearrangement joins TRDV2 to TRDJ1; D gene unclear. This CDR3 is 20 amino acids long. V dropped 0 bases and J dropped 10 bases, with 35 bases sitting between them. Looked up from germline, CDR1 is GEAIGNYY and CDR2 is EKD.

In regard to this clone: One end of the junction fails to match germline, which may point to a read error. The J gene is TRDJ1, the V gene TRDV2; D is undetermined. The CDR3 spans 14 residues. Germline lookup yields CDR1 GEAIGNYY and CDR2 EKD. CDR3 amino acids: CACDTLSREGDLTF. CDR3 nucleotide sequence: TGTGCCTGTGACACCTTGTCAAGGGAGGGTGACCTCACTTTC.

By proportion, this clone is large. This same CDR3 is encoded by further DNA sequences in the sample. The rearrangement joins TRDV2 to TRDJ1; 10 positions match TRDD3. CDR1 and CDR2 (germline): GEAIGNYY, EKD. Trimming took 1 base from V and 1 from J; bases not matched to a gene: 20. The CDR3 covers 21 residues. CDR3 sequence (DNA): TGTGCCTGTGACACTGTCTCTGGTTTTTTCGGGGGGATACGCTCCACCGATAAACTCATCTTT. Amino acids: CACDTVSGFFGGIRSTDKLIF.

The CDR3 DNA is TGTGCCTGTGACGCGCTACTGGGGGAACGGGAATCCGATAAACTCATCTTT. This encodes CACDALLGERESDKLIF. V gene TRDV2 combines with J gene TRDJ1; 9 nucleotides match TRDD3. Trimming took 3 bases from V and 3 from J; bases not matched to a gene: 13. This CDR3 comprises 17 residues. CDR1 is GEAIGNYY, CDR2 EKD, per germline.

For this clone: The protein TCRdb lists belongs to a much larger clone and differs from this DNA's translation at residue 3, which points to a read error; the protein shown is made from the DNA. The chain is built from TRDV2 and TRDJ1; 7 bases are shared with TRDD3. Germline V gives CDR1 GEAIGNYY, CDR2 EKD. The CDR3 consists of 15 residues. Here the CDR3 reads CARDALGIRGNKLIF. The CDR3 DNA sequence: TGTGCCCGTGACGCCCTGGGGATAAGGGGGAATAAACTCATCTTT.

A note on this clone: The protein held in TCRdb is that of a much larger clone and does not match this DNA's translation at residue 3, likely because of a read error; the protein shown is translated from the DNA. The V gene is TRDV2, the J gene TRDJ1; 13 bases fit TRDD3. This CDR3 is 18 amino acids long. The germline gives CDR1 GEAIGNYY, CDR2 EKD. The CDR3 here is CAYDRLVLGDTHSDKLIF. The CDR3 region has the DNA TGTGCCTATGACAGACTTGTACTGGGGGATACGCATTCCGATAAACTCATCTTT.

This clone occurred a few times. A read error likely explains why the TCRdb protein, taken from a much larger clone, differs from this DNA's translation at residue 10; the protein shown is translated from the DNA. The chain has TRDV3 and TRDJ1; D not certain. This CDR3 spans 14 amino acids. With 4 bases removed from V and 12 bases from J, the gap between germline ends came to 27 bases. CDR1 and CDR2 from the germline V gene are TVYSNPD and GDNSRS (reference sequence). CDR3 in DNA: TGTGCCTGCCGTACCCCTGAGATCGAAGAGAGGGTCATCTTT. It is translated as CACRTPEIEERVIF.

A word on this clone: Relative to the germline gene, one junction end is altered; a read error may explain this. The chain has TRDV2 and TRDJ1, with D unclear. CDR1 is GEAIGNYY, CDR2 EKD, per germline. The CDR3 runs to 20 residues. CDR3 protein: CSFDSVSRVEYRPYTNNLIF. Here the CDR3 DNA reads TGTTCTTTTGACTCCGTGTCCAGGGTGGAGTACAGGCCTTACACCAATAACCTCATCTTT.

This clone was observed once. This CDR3 reads CAFYTASVARDKLIF. CDR3 sequence (DNA): TGTGCCTTTTACACCGCTTCGGTGGCCCGCGATAAACTCATCTTT. The V and J genes are TRDV2 and TRDJ1; no definite D call. The V end was cut by 8 bases, the J end by 4 bases, with 22 bases between. Germline V CDR1 and CDR2: GEAIGNYY, EKD. The length of the CDR3 is 15 residues.

Note on this clone: TCRdb's entry gives the protein of a much larger clone, which mismatches this DNA's translation at residue 9, likely from a read error; the protein reported here is translated from the DNA. Other DNA sequences in the same sample also yield this CDR3. The rearrangement links TRDV2 to TRDJ1; D perhaps matches TRDD3 (5 bases). The length of the CDR3 is 20 residues. Trimming removed 0 bases from V and 0 bases from J, with 25 bases in between. Per the germline V gene, CDR1 is GEAIGNYY and CDR2 is EKD. The CDR3 loop is CACDTVSRDGDRPYTDKLIF. CDR3 coding DNA: TGTGCCTGTGACACCGTGTCAAGGGATGGGGACCGTCCTTACACCGATAAACTCATCTTT.

Comment on this clone: TCRdb attributes to this sequence the protein of a much larger clone, which differs from the DNA translation at residue 13; a read error is likely, and the protein displayed is translated from the DNA. The J gene is TRDJ1, the V gene TRDV2; 9 bases fit TRDD3. This CDR3 contains 19 residues. Unmatched junction bases numbered 17, after V lost 3 bases and J lost 1 base. CDR1 and CDR2 (germline): GEAIGNYY, EKD. Here the CDR3 DNA reads TGTGCCTGTGACTCCCTTTGGCAAACGGGGATACGTTGCACCGATAAACTCATCTTT. It codes for CACDSLWQTGIRCTDKLIF.

This clone has only a few counts. This likely stems from a read error, as it lies one base from a far larger clone. The same CDR3 arises from other DNA sequences in this sample as well. The chain is built from TRDV2 and TRDJ1, with D possibly being TRDD3 (6 bases). This CDR3 region has 16 residues. Germline lookup yields CDR1 GEAIGNYY and CDR2 EKD. Here the CDR3 DNA reads TGTGCCTGTGACCCACTCGGGGGGACAGACACCGATAAGCTCATCTTT. It is translated as CACDPLGGTDTDKLIF.

This clone counts as medium-sized. The TCRdb record carries a much larger clone's protein, which differs from this DNA's translation at residue 7; a read error is the likely cause, and the protein listed here is the DNA translation. This chain connects TRDV2 to TRDJ1; possible D gene TRDD3, 6 bases. The germline V and J ends were trimmed by 0 bases and 0 bases, with 25 bases remaining between them. The CDR3 runs 20 residues. The germline V gene has CDR1 GEAIGNYY and CDR2 EKD. The CDR3 sequence is CACDTVPREGDRPYTDKLIF. The DNA for the CDR3 is TGTGCCTGTGACACCGTGCCAAGGGAGGGGGACCGACCTTACACCGATAAACTCATCTTT.

There are a few counts of this clone. This DNA translates differently at residue 2 from the TCRdb protein, which is that of a much larger clone; a read error is likely, and the protein shown is the DNA's own translation. The CDR3 sequence is CSCDDLGPSEELIF. In nucleotides, the CDR3 is TGTTCCTGTGACGACCTTGGGCCATCGGAGGAACTCATCTTT. The chain combines TRDV2 with TRDJ1; D unclear. The CDR3 covers 14 residues. CDR1 is GEAIGNYY, CDR2 EKD, per germline.

This clone is judged medium-sized (0.01 to 0.1%). Translating this DNA gives a protein that differs at residue 4 from the TCRdb one, which belongs to a much larger clone; a read error is likely, and the protein shown is this translation. The chain combines TRDV2 with TRDJ1; 7 positions agree with TRDD3. CDR1 is GEAIGNYY and CDR2 is EKD in the germline V gene. This CDR3 has 15 amino acids. Losses at the gene ends were 5 bases for V and 0 bases for J; bases not matched to a gene: 8. CDR3: CACGPVGEDTDKLIF. Here the CDR3 DNA reads TGTGCCTGTGGCCCAGTGGGGGAGGACACCGATAAACTCATCTTT.